This T cell receptor beta chain appears in the sequencing data of a study of blood T cell repertoires in COVID-19. V lost 4 bases, J lost 4 bases, and 6 bases stayed unmatched. This CDR3 contains 15 residues. The germline V gene encodes CDR1 KGHDR and CDR2 SFDVKD. The table came from immunoSEQ multiplex PCR; TCRdb's copy has only in-frame clones and leaves some out. The top ten clones hold over 1.5% of a sample with some 82,000 clones, around 92% of them seen once. The rearrangement uses TRBV24-1 and TRBJ1-5; 7 bases map to TRBD1. The sample was peripheral blood. This clonotype was obtained from a woman aged 50 to 60 in a cohort sampled during active COVID-19. The CDR3 nucleotides are TGTGCCACCAGTGACCGAACAGGGGCTAATCAGCCCCAGCATTTT. It is translated as CATSDRTGANQPQHF.